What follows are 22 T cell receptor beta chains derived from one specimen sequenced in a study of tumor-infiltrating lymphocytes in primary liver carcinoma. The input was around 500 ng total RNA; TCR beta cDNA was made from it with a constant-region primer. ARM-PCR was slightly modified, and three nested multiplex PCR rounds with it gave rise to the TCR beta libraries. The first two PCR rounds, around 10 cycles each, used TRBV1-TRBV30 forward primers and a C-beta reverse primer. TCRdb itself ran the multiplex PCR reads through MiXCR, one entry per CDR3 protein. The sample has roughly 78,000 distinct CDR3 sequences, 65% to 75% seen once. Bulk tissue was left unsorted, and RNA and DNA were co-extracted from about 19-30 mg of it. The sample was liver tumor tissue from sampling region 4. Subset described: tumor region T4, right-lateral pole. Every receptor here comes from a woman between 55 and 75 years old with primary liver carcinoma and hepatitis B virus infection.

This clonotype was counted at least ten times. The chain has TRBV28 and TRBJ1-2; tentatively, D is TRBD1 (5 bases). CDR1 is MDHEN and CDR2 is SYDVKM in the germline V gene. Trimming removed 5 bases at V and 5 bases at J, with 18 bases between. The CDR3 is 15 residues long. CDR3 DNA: TGTGCCAGCAGTCCCCAACAATTGGGGACTTATGGCTACACCTTC. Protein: CASSPQQLGTYGYTF.

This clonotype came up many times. The CDR3 DNA reads as TGTGCCAGCAGCTTAGGGGCGAGCACTGAAGCTTTCTTT. This codes for CASSLGASTEAFF. The chain links TRBV11-2 to TRBJ1-1; D is ambiguous. This CDR3 comprises 13 residues. The germline CDR1 and CDR2 sequences are SGHAT and FQNNGV. The V end was cut by 1 base, the J end by 4 bases, with 7 bases between.

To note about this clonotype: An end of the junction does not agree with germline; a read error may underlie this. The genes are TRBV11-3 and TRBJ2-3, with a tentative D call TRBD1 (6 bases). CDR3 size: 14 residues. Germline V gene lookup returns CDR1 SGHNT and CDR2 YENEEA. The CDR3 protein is CASSHQTGTDAQYF. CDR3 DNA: TGTGCCAGCAGCCATCAGACAGGTACAGATGCGCAGTATTTT.

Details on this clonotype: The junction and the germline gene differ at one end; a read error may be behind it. In DNA, the CDR3 is TGTGTCAGCAGTTTTGGGGGGGCGCTTGAGACCCAATACTTC. Translating it yields CVSSFGGALETQYF. J is TRBJ2-5 and V is TRBV28; possibly TRBD2 for D (7 bases). The CDR3 covers 14 residues. Per the germline V gene, CDR1 is MDHEN and CDR2 is SYDVKM.

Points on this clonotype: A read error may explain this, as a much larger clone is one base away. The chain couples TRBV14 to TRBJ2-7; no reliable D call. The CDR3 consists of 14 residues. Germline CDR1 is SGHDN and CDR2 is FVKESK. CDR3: CVSSQVDGSYEQYF. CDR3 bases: TGTGTCAGCAGCCAAGTAGACGGATCCTACGAGCAGTACTTC.

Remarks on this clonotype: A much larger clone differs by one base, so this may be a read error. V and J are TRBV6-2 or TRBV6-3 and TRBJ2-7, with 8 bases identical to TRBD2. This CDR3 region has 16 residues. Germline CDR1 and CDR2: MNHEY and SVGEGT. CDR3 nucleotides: TGTGTCAGCACCAACCCGGGGGCGGGAGGCCACTACGAGCAGTACTTC. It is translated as CVSTNPGAGGHYEQYF.

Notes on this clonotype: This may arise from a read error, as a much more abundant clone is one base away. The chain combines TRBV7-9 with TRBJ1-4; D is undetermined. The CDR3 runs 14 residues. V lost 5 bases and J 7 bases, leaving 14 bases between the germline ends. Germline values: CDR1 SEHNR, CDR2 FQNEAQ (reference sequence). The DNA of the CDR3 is TGTGCCAGCAGCCACATTGCGGGATTTGAAAAACTGTTTTTT. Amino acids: CASSHIAGFEKLFF.

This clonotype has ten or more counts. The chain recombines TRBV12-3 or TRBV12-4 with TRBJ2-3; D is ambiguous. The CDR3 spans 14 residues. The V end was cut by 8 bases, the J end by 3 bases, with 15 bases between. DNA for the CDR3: TGTGCCAGCTCCTCTTTCGAGAGTACAGATACGCAGTATTTT. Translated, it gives CASSSFESTDTQYF.

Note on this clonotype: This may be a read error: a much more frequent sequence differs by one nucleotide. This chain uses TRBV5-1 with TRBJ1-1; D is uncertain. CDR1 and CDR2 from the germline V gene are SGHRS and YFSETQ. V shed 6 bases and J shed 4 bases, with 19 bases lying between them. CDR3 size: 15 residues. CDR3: CASNSGSIGSTEAFF. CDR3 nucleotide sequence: TGCGCCAGCAACTCAGGTTCCATAGGTTCCACTGAAGCTTTCTTT.

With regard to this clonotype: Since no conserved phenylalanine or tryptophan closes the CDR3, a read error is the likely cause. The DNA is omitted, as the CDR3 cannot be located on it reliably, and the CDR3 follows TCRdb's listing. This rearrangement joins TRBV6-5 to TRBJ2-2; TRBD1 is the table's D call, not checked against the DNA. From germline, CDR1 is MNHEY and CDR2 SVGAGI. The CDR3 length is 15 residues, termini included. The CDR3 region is CASRSGNSDTGELFS.

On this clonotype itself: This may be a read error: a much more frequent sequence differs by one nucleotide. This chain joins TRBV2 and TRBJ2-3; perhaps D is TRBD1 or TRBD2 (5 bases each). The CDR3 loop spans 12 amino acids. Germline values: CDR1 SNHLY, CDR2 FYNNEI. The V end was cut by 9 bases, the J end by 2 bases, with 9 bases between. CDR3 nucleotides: TGTGCCAGAAAGGGGACCACAGATACGCAGTATTTT. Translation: CARKGTTDTQYF.

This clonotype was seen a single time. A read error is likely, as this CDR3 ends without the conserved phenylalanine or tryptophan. DNA of the CDR3: TGTGCCAGCAGTCGGGGTACTAGCGGGAGGCCGAATGAGCAGTTCCTC. This sequence encodes CASSRGTSGRPNEQFL. The chain has TRBV12-3 or TRBV12-4 and TRBJ2-1; 12 nucleotides agree with TRBD2. The CDR3 has 16 residues. Losses at the gene ends were 5 bases for V and 7 bases for J; bases not matched to a gene: 9.

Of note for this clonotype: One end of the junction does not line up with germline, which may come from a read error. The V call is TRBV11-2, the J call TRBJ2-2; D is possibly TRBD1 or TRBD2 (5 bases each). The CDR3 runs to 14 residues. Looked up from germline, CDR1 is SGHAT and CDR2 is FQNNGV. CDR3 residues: CASSSGPTDGEPFF. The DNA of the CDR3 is TGTGCCAGCAGCTCGGGACCTACAGACGGGGAGCCGTTTTTC. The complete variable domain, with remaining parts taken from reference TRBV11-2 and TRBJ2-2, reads EAGVAQSPRYKIIEKRQSVAFWCNPISGHATLYWYQQILGQGPKLLIQFQNNGVVDDSQLPKDRFSAERLKGVDSTLKIQPAKLEDSAVYLCASSSGPTDGEPFFGEGSRLTVL.

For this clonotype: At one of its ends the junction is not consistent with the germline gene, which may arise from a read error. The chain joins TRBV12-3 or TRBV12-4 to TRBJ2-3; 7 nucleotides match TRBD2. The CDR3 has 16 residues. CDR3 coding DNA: TGTGCCAGCAGTTTAGGGGACGGGGGGATCGCAGATACGCAATATTTT. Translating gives CASSLGDGGIADTQYF.

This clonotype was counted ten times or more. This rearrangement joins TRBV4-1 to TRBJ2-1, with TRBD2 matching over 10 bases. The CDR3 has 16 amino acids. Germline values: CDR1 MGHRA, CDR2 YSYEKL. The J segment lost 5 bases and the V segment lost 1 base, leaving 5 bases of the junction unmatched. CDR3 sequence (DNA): TGCGCCAGCAGCCAAGCCGCTAGCGGGGGAAACAATGAGCAGTTCTTC. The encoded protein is CASSQAASGGNNEQFF.

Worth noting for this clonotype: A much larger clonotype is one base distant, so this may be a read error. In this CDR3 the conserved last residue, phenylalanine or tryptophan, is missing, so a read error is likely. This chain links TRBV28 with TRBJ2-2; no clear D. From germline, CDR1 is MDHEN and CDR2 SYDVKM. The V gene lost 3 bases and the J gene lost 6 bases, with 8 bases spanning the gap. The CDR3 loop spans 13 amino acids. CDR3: CASSLGLPGELFL. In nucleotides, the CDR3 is TGTGCCAGCAGTTTGGGGTTGCCCGGGGAGCTGTTTCTT.

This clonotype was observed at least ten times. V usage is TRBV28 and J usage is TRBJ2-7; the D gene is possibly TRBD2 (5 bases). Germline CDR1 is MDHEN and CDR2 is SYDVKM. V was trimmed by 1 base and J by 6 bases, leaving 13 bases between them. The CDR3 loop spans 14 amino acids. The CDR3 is CASSLYRGTAEQYF. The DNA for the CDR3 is TGTGCCAGCAGTTTATACCGGGGAACGGCCGAGCAGTACTTC.

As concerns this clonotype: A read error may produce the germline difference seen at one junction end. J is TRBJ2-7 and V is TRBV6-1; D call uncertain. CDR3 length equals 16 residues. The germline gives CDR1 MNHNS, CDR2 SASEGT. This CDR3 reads CASSEASISLIYEQYF. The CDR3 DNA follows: TGTGCCAGCAGTGAGGCTAGTATCTCTCTCATCTACGAGCAGTACTTT.

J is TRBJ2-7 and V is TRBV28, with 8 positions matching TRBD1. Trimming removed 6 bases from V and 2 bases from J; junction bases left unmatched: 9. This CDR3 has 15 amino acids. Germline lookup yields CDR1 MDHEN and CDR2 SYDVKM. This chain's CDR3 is CASRLGQGPPYEQYF. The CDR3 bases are TGTGCCAGCAGACTAGGACAGGGACCCCCCTACGAGCAGTACTTC.

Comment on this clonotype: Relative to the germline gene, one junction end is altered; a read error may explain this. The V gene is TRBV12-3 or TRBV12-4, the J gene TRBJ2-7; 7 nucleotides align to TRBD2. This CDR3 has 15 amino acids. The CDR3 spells CASSEETGGRDEQYF. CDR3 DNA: TGTGCCAGCAGCGAAGAAACGGGAGGTCGGGACGAGCAATACTTC.

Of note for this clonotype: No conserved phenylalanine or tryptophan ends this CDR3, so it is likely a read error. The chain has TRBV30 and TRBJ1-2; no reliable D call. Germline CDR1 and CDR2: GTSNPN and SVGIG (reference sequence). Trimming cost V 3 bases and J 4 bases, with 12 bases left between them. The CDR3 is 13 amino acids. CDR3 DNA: TGTGCCTGGAGACGGACCGGTTTCTATGGCTACACCTCG. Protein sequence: CAWRRTGFYGYTS.

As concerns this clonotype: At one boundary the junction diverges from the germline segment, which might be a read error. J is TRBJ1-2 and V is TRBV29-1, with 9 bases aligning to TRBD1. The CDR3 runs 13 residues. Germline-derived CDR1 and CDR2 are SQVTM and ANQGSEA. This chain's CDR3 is CSVEGQGVYGHTF. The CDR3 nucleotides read TGCAGCGTTGAAGGACAGGGGGTCTATGGCCACACCTTC.